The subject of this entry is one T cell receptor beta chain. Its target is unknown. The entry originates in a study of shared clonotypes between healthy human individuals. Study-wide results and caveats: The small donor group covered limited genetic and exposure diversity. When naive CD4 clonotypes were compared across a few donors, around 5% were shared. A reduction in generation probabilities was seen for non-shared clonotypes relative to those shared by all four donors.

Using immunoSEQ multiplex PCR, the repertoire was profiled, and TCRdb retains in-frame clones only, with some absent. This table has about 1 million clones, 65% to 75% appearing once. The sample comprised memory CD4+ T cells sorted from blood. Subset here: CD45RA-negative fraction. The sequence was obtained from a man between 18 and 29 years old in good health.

The CDR3 nucleotides are TGTGCCAGCAGTCCGATGACAAGTTTAGGGAATCAGCCCCAGCATTTT. Protein: CASSPMTSLGNQPQHF. The chain joins TRBV28 to TRBJ1-5; D unclear. CDR1 and CDR2 from the germline V gene are MDHEN and SYDVKM. The CDR3 is 16 amino acids. Trimming removed 5 bases at V and 4 bases at J, with 18 bases between.